The present TCR beta chain was sequenced within a study of cytomegalovirus exposure and HLA in healthy donors. Germline V CDR1 and CDR2: SGHRS, YFSETQ. The CDR3 loop spans 14 amino acids. V shed 0 bases and J shed 5 bases, with 9 bases lying between them. With respect to this clone: Antigen unknown.

13 Jbeta primers and 60 Vbeta primers were used for the PCR. Libraries were prepared by immunoSEQ multiplex PCR; TCRdb keeps only in-frame clonotypes and omits some of them. This table lists approximately 92,000 clones. Regarding the study as a whole: Reportedly, a later analysis found an Asian-associated ancestry cluster had fewer N-insertions than the roughly 700-donor mean.

The clonotype was recovered from a woman in her 30s in good health and CMV-seronegative. The sequencing sample was made of PBMCs. The rearrangement links TRBV5-1 to TRBJ2-1, with unresolved D. The CDR3 here is CASSLGAVHNEQFF. CDR3 DNA: TGCGCCAGCAGCTTGGGGGCTGTGCACAATGAGCAGTTCTTC. Full variable domain (missing parts from reference TRBV5-1 and TRBJ2-1): KAGVTQTPRYLIKTRGQQVTLSCSPISGHRSVSWYQQTPGQGLQFLFEYFSETQRNKGNFPGRFSGRQFSNSRSEMNVSTLELGDSALYLCASSLGAVHNEQFFGPGTRLTVL.